This TCR beta chain was obtained from a study of blood T cell repertoires in COVID-19. Study in general: There were acute and convalescent COVID-19 samples, and they came from the United States, Italy and Spain. Sources were T cells, B-cell-depleted T cells, or PBMCs; the material itself was cDNA or gDNA.

TCRdb's table, derived via immunoSEQ multiplex PCR, lists solely in-frame clones and lacks some. The top ten hold around 15% of the sample, which has around 80,000 clones, more than 80% seen once. This clone is judged medium-sized (0.01 to 0.1%). V lost 3 bases to trimming and J lost 6 bases; unmatched junction nucleotides: 11. The germline CDR1 and CDR2 sequences are LNHDA and SQIVND (reference sequence). This CDR3 spans 16 amino acids. This sequence was found in a woman aged 80 or over with acute or convalescent COVID-19. The chain joins TRBV19 to TRBJ2-1; 7 bases map to TRBD2. The specimen was peripheral blood. The CDR3 nucleotides read TGTGCCAGTAGTATCAACCAGGGAGGGATAGGCAATGAGCAGTTCTTC. Its translation is CASSINQGGIGNEQFF.